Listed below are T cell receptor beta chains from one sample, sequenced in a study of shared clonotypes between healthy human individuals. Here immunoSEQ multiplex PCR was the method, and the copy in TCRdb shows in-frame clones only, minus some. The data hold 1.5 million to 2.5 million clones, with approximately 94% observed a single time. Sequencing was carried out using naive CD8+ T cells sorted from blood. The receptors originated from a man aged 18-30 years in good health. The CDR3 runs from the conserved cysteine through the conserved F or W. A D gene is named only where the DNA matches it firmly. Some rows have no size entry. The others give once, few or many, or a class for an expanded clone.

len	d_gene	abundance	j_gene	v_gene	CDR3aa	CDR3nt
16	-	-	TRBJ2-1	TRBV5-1	CASSLAGSPSYNEQFF	TGCGCCAGCAGCTTGGCGGGGTCCCCCTCCTACAATGAGCAGTTCTTC
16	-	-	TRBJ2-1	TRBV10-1	CASSEIGERAYNEQFF	TGCGCCAGCAGTGAGATCGGAGAAAGGGCCTACAATGAGCAGTTCTTC
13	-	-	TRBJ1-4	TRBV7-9	CASSPFPREKLFF	TGTGCCAGCAGCCCGTTCCCCAGAGAAAAACTGTTTTTT
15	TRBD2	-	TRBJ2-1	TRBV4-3	CASSQRAGVYNEQFF	TGCGCCAGCAGCCAGAGAGCGGGAGTGTACAATGAGCAGTTCTTC
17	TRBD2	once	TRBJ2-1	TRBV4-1	CASSLWTSGGKNNEQFF	TGCGCCAGCAGCCTATGGACTAGCGGGGGAAAAAACAATGAGCAGTTCTTC
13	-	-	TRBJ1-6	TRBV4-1	CASSQRRDSPLHF	TGCGCCAGCAGCCAGAGGAGGGATTCACCCCTCCACTTT
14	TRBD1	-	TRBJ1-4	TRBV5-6	CASSLPGQGEKLFF	TGTGCCAGCAGCTTGCCGGGACAGGGGGAAAAACTGTTTTTT
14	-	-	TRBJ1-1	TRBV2	CASSDYWDNTEAFF	TGTGCCAGCAGTGATTACTGGGATAACACTGAAGCTTTCTTT
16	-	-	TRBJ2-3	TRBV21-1	CASSKVLRYSTDTQYF	TGTGCCAGCAGCAAAGTCTTGAGGTACAGCACAGATACGCAGTATTTT
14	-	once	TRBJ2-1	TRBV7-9	CASQGVVGYNEQFF	TGTGCCAGCCAAGGGGTAGTTGGGTACAATGAGCAGTTCTTC
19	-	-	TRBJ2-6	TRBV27	CASSTKDPGSPPGANVLTF	TGTGCCAGCAGTACTAAAGATCCAGGATCCCCTCCGGGGGCCAACGTCCTGACTTTC
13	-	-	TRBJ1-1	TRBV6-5	CASSYTVYTEAFF	TGTGCCAGCAGTTATACTGTCTACACTGAAGCTTTCTTT
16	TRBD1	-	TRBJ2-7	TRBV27	CASSLLTGGPSYEQYF	TGTGCCAGCAGTTTATTGACAGGGGGTCCTTCCTACGAGCAGTACTTC
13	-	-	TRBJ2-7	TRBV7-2	CASSLVPAYEQYF	TGTGCCAGCAGCTTAGTCCCCGCCTACGAGCAGTACTTC
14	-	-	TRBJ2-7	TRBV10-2	CASSDSSVPYEQYF	TGCGCCAGCAGTGACTCGAGCGTCCCCTACGAGCAGTACTTC
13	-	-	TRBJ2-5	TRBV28	CASSLVAQETQYF	TGTGCCAGCAGTTTAGTAGCCCAAGAGACCCAGTACTTC
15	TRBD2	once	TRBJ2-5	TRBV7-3	CASSASGGALETQYF	TGTGCCAGCAGCGCTAGCGGGGGGGCCCTCGAGACCCAGTACTTC
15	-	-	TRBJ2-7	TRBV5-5	CASSYLPGQYYEQYF	TGTGCCAGCAGCTATCTGCCGGGACAATACTACGAGCAGTACTTC
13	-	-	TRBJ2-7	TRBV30	CAWGPGGSYEQYF	TGTGCCTGGGGACCCGGGGGCAGTTACGAACAGTACTTC
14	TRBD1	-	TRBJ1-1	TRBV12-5	CASGQTGRDTEAFF	TGTGCTAGTGGTCAGACAGGGAGGGACACTGAAGCTTTCTTT
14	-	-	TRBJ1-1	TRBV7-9	CASSSWTANTEAFF	TGTGCCAGCAGCTCCTGGACAGCGAACACTGAAGCTTTCTTT
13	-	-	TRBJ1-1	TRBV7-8	CASSQGMNTEAFF	TGTGCCAGCAGCCAGGGGATGAACACTGAAGCTTTCTTT
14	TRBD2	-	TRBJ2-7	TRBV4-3	CASSQEREAYEQYF	TGCGCCAGCAGCCAAGAGCGGGAGGCCTACGAGCAGTACTTC
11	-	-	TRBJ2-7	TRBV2	CASSDPLEQYF	TGTGCCAGCAGTGATCCCCTCGAGCAGTACTTC
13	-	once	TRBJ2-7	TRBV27	CASSLSTAAEQYF	TGTGCCAGCAGTTTATCCACGGCGGCCGAGCAGTACTTC
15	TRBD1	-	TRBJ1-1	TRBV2	CASRTSGGLNTEAFF	TGTGCCAGCAGAACCTCAGGGGGTTTGAACACTGAAGCTTTCTTT
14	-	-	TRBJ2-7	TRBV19	CASSITGRSYEQYF	TGTGCCAGTAGTATCACAGGTAGATCCTACGAGCAGTACTTC
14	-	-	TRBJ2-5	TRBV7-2	CASSFAGTLETQYF	TGTGCCAGCAGTTTCGCCGGGACACTAGAGACCCAGTACTTC
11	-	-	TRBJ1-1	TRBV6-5	CASSQVIEAFF	TGTGCCAGCAGCCAGGTGATTGAAGCTTTCTTT
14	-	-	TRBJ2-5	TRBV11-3	CASSLPGQQETQYF	TGTGCCAGCAGCCTCCCCGGGCAGCAAGAGACCCAGTACTTC
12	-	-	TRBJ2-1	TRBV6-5	CASRDWGNEQFF	TGTGCCAGCAGGGACTGGGGCAATGAGCAGTTCTTC
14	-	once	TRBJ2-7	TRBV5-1	CASSLASGAYEQYF	TGCGCCAGCAGCTTGGCGTCAGGCGCCTACGAGCAGTACTTC
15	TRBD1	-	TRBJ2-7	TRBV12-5	CASGFRDRGRYEQYF	TGTGCTAGTGGTTTCCGGGACAGGGGGAGATACGAGCAGTACTTC
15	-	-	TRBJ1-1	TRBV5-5	CASSLVGRADTEAFF	TGTGCCAGCAGCTTGGTAGGGAGGGCAGACACTGAAGCTTTCTTT
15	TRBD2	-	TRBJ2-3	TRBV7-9	CASSTSGTGTDTQYF	TGTGCCAGCAGCACTAGCGGGACCGGCACAGATACGCAGTATTTT
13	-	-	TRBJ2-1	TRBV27	CASTEGGGNEQFF	TGTGCCAGCACTGAGGGAGGCGGAAATGAGCAGTTCTTC
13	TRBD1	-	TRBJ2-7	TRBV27	CASSLGQGGEQYF	TGTGCCAGCAGTTTGGGACAGGGAGGCGAGCAGTACTTC
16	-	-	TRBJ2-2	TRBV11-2	CASSSPVGARTGELFF	TGTGCCAGCAGCTCCCCGGTGGGGGCGCGCACCGGGGAGCTGTTTTTT
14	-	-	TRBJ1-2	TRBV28	CASSLSGFDYGYTF	TGTGCCAGCAGTTTATCGGGGTTTGACTATGGCTACACCTTC
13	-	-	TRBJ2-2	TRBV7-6	CASSLATAGELFF	TGTGCCAGCAGCTTAGCGACCGCCGGGGAGCTGTTTTTT
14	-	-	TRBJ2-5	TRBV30	CAWRKQGRGETQYF	TGTGCCTGGAGGAAACAGGGGAGGGGAGAGACCCAGTACTTC
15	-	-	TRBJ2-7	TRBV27	CASSLSSGTYYEQYF	TGTGCCAGCAGTTTAAGTAGCGGAACTTACTACGAGCAGTACTTC
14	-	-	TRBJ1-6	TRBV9	CASSVEGVNSPLHF	TGTGCCAGCAGCGTAGAAGGAGTTAATTCACCCCTCCACTTT
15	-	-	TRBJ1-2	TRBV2	CASSEARDYLPGYTF	TGTGCCAGCAGTGAAGCCCGGGACTATCTTCCAGGCTACACCTTC
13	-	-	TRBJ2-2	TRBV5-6	CASKGTPAGELFF	TGTGCCAGCAAGGGGACCCCGGCAGGGGAGCTGTTTTTT
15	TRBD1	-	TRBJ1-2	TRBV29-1	CSVEPRTGSNYGYTF	TGCAGCGTTGAGCCTCGGACAGGAAGTAACTATGGCTACACCTTC
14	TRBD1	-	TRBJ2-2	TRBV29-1	CSVATGANTGELFF	TGCAGCGTTGCGACAGGGGCCAACACCGGGGAGCTGTTTTTT
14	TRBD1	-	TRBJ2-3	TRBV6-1	CASRADRGTDTQYF	TGTGCCAGCAGGGCGGACAGGGGTACAGATACGCAGTATTTT
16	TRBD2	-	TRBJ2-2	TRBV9	CASSVGLAGETGELFF	TGTGCCAGCAGCGTAGGCCTAGCGGGAGAGACCGGGGAGCTGTTTTTT
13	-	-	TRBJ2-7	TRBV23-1	CASGGVQTYEQYF	TGCGCCAGCGGCGGGGTCCAGACTTACGAGCAGTACTTC
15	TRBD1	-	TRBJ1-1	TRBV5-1	CASSLANRGNTEAFF	TGCGCCAGCAGCTTGGCCAACAGGGGGAACACTGAAGCTTTCTTT
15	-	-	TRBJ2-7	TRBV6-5	CASSYSTGSWDEQYF	TGTGCCAGCAGTTACTCGACTGGGTCATGGGACGAGCAGTACTTC
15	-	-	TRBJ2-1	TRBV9	CASSADTSSYNEQFF	TGTGCCAGCAGCGCCGACACGAGCTCCTACAATGAGCAGTTCTTC